Detailed here is one T cell receptor (beta chain). Its matching antigen is unknown. CD8+ and CD4+ T cells from blood underwent TCR beta sequencing. The CD8+ and CD4+ T cells were negatively isolated, with the TEMRA cells enriched by FACS. Reverse transcription used roughly 0.45 to 1 ug RNA and random hexamers. Multiplex PCR with immunoSEQ amplified the TCR beta CDR3 across 54 Vbeta and 13 Jbeta. One entry per CDR3 protein results from TCRdb running MiXCR on the immunoSEQ multiplex PCR reads. Among 100,000 to 150,000 distinct CDR3 sequences, 65% to 90% were seen once, and the ten largest hold 0.51%. With 3 bases clipped from V and 5 bases from J, the junction kept 8 bases outside the gene matches. This CDR3 contains 15 residues. CDR1 and CDR2 from the germline V gene are LNHDA and SQIVND (reference sequence). These data belong to a study of CD8 T cells in Susac syndrome. Broader study findings: The study admitted that it had a relatively small number of individuals in its TCR sequencing and HLA analysis.

Sequenced: CD8+ T cells from PBMCs. The rearrangement links TRBV19 to TRBJ1-1; TRBD1 matches at 8 bases. This receptor was taken from a human donor with multiple sclerosis. The CDR3 DNA follows: TGTGCCAGTAGTATCCCCTCCAGGGGGCTGACTGAAGCTTTCTTT. Amino acid sequence: CASSIPSRGLTEAFF.